This T cell receptor (beta chain) comes out of a study of T cells in Graves' hyperthyroidism and ophthalmopathy. Germline V gives CDR1 SGHRS, CDR2 YFSETQ. Trimming left V 0 bases short and J 0 bases short, with 10 bases between. The CDR3 has 16 residues. This clonotype was observed many times. The TCR beta CDR3 regions underwent amplification using RNA transcripts as the source. Researchers ran a first-round RT-PCR on the TCR CDR3 using the HTBI primer set. MiXCR was run by TCRdb on the multiplex PCR reads, yielding one entry per CDR3 protein. The sample consists of a few hundred thousand distinct CDR3 sequences, 15% to 20% of them appearing once.

The sample comprised blood. The rearrangement joins TRBV5-1 to TRBJ2-4; D gene unclear. The TCR originated in a woman aged 35 to 49 with Graves' ophthalmopathy. This chain's CDR3 is CASSLGEALAKNIQYF. The CDR3 DNA sequence: TGCGCCAGCAGCTTGGGTGAGGCGCTAGCCAAAAACATTCAGTACTTC.